The entry below gives a single TCR beta chain sequence along with its context. What it recognizes is unknown. Each CDR3 protein gets one entry after TCRdb re-called the reads with MiXCR. In the table there are roughly 640,000 distinct CDR3 sequences, approximately 24% of which are singletons. Germline CDR1 SEHNR, CDR2 FQNEAQ (reference sequence). Trimming shortened V by 0 bases and J by 6 bases, and 14 bases separated the two germline ends. This CDR3 region has 15 residues. The sample originates from a study of T cell repertoires in cytomegalovirus infection. Study context: Public TCR beta signatures indicated both CMV infection and matching HLA type. The study's findings and limits: CMV-specific HLA-C-restricted TCR beta clonotypes dominated the ex vivo response. Using cumulative public TCR beta family frequency, the authors identified those who carried CMV together with the relevant HLA.

The rearrangement links TRBV7-9 to TRBJ1-2; D gene unclear. The sequence came from a human donor in good health (CMV status not recorded). Some clones in this sample may be carry-over from other donors' samples. Sequencing was performed on CD8+ T cells from PBMCs. The chain's CDR3 is CASSLAGIWSDGYTF. CDR3 coding DNA: TGTGCCAGCAGCTTAGCGGGGATATGGTCCGATGGCTACACCTTC.